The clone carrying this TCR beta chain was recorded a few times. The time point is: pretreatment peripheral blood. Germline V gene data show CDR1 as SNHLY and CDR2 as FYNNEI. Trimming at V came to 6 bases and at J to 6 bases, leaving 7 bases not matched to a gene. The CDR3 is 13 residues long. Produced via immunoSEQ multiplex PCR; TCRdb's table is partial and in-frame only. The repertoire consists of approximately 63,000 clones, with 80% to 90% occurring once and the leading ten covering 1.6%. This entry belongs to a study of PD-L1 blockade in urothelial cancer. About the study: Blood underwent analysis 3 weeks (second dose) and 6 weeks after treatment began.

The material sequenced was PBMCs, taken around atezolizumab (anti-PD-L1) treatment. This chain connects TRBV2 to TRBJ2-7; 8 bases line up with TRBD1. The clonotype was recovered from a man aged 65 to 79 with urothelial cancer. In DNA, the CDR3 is TGTGCCAGCAGGGAGACAGGGGCCTTCGAGCAGTACTTC. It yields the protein CASRETGAFEQYF. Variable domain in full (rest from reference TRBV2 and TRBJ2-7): EPEVTQTPSHQVTQMGQEVILRCVPISNHLYFYWYRQILGQKVEFLVSFYNNEISEKSEIFDDQFSVERPDGSNFTLKIRSTKLEDSAMYFCASRETGAFEQYFGPGTRLTVT.